This T cell receptor (beta chain) came from a study of patients and donors after allogeneic stem cell transplantation (TCRdb year 2020). Receptors were amplified or captured by RT-PCR. This sample was sequenced with a NextSeq 550. The public reads were reanalyzed by TCRdb: fastp trimming at Q25, MiXCR alignment, in-frame beta chains only. Entries that share a CDR3 protein sequence are merged under the most common genes and DNA. This sample is represented by about 960,000 distinct CDR3 sequences; approximately 18% of them were singletons. 5% to 6.5% of the sample is in the top ten clones. Concerning this clonotype itself: The target of this receptor is not known. No qualities accompany the bases; no much larger clone lies one base away.

The CDR1 and CDR2 encoded by the germline V gene are KGHDR and SFDVKD. The germline V end is reduced by 2 bases and the J end by 8 bases; junction bases left unmatched: 11. From cysteine to phenylalanine, the CDR3 is 17 amino acids long. Only the CDR3 DNA stays, 51 bases, in frame from base 1. Sequenced material: blood, either unsorted or a sorted T cell fraction (not recorded which). This chain is built from TRBV24-1 and TRBJ1-1, with 12 central nucleotides matching TRBD1. This sequence originates from a human donor who was either an allogeneic HSCT recipient or a stem cell or donor lymphocyte infusion donor (not recorded which). It is not recorded whose cells these are; they may come from a transplant donor. The DNA is TGTGCCACCAGTGATTCCAGTCCGGGACAGGGGGCGGCGGAAGCTTTCTTT. Translated, it reads CATSDSSPGQGAAEAFF.